Listed here are 25 T cell receptor beta chains from one sample, sequenced in a study of CD4 and CD8 cells across lung adenocarcinoma regions. TCRdb called the PCR reads again in MiXCR, with one record for every CDR3 protein. The sample consists of around 25,000 distinct CDR3 sequences, 40% to 60% of them appearing once. Source material: CD8+ T cells from the center of a lung tumor. The receptor set was obtained from a male donor with lung adenocarcinoma. The CD4 and CD8 labels of this study may be unreliable.

As regards this clonotype: The junction differs from germline at one of its ends, possibly a read error. The CDR3 bases are TGTGCGATCGGAGCCACAGACACTCAGTATTTC. This gives the protein CAIGATDTQYF. The chain employs TRBV10-3 and TRBJ2-3, with D hard to call. The CDR3 contains 11 residues. In germline, CDR1 is ENHRY, CDR2 SYGVKD.

A word on this clonotype: At one boundary the junction diverges from the germline segment, which might be a read error. V is TRBV10-3 and J is TRBJ2-4; perhaps TRBD2 as D (7 bases). The CDR3 is 19 amino acids. CDR1 and CDR2 (germline): ENHRY, SYGVKD. In nucleotides, the CDR3 is TGTGCCACCAGTCCTTGGGAGGGGGGGGGGGGACGAGCCCAAGACACCCAGTACTTC. It is translated as CATSPWEGGGGRAQDTQYF.

The gene calls are TRBV6-5 and TRBJ2-1; 8 bases are a match to TRBD2. Unmatched junction bases numbered 4, after V lost 0 bases and J lost 6 bases. Germline-derived CDR1 and CDR2 are MNHEY and SVGAGI. This CDR3 region has 15 residues. The CDR3 DNA sequence: TGTGCCAGCAGTTACTCAAACGGGGGGGCCAATGAGCAGTTCTTC. Its protein is CASSYSNGGANEQFF.

This rearrangement joins TRBV9 to TRBJ2-7; 7 bases fit TRBD1. Looked up from germline, CDR1 is SGDLS and CDR2 is YYNGEE. J was trimmed by 1 base and V by 3 bases; bases with no gene match: 4. The length of the CDR3 is 14 residues. In DNA, the CDR3 is TGTGCCAGCAGCGCTGGACAGGTATCCTACGAGCAGTACTTC. Amino acid sequence: CASSAGQVSYEQYF.

This chain joins TRBV11-3 and TRBJ2-5; TRBD1 aligns across 8 bases. The better agreement between TRBJ2-1 and the DNA end casts doubt on the J call. Per the germline V gene, CDR1 is SGHNT and CDR2 is YENEEA. The length of the CDR3 is 12 residues. The CDR3 DNA is TGTGCCAGCAGCAGACAGGGGTCAGCGCAGTTCTTC. This gives the protein CASSRQGSAQFF.

This clonotype has a count of ten or more. J is TRBJ2-2 and V is TRBV10-1; D gene uncertain. The CDR3 is 13 amino acids. Germline values: CDR1 WNHNN, CDR2 SYGVQD (reference sequence). V was trimmed by 5 bases and J by 6 bases, leaving 10 bases between them. CDR3 residues: CASSKSRAGELFF. Here the CDR3 DNA reads TGCGCCAGCAGTAAATCCCGGGCCGGGGAGCTGTTTTTT.

This chain connects TRBV6-1 to TRBJ1-4, with TRBD1 identical over 9 bases. The CDR3 loop spans 16 amino acids. Per the germline V gene, CDR1 is MNHNS and CDR2 is SASEGT. Losses at the gene ends were 7 bases for V and 7 bases for J; bases not matched to a gene: 13. The CDR3 coding sequence is TGTGCCAGCACCACAGGGGGCGGAATGGTGGGTGAAAAACTGTTTTTT. Its translation: CASTTGGGMVGEKLFF.

This clonotype was found many times. The chain uses TRBV7-2 and TRBJ2-1; possible D gene TRBD2, 5 bases. V was shortened by 4 bases and J by 3 bases, with 7 bases between the two germline ends. The CDR3 is 13 amino acids. Germline lookup yields CDR1 SGHTA and CDR2 FQGNSA. The CDR3 region has the DNA TGTGCCAGCAGCTCAGAGGGCTACAATGAGCAGTTCTTC. Translating it yields CASSSEGYNEQFF. Full variable domain (outside the CDR3, taken from reference TRBV7-2 and TRBJ2-1): GAGVSQSPSNKVTEKGKDVELRCDPISGHTALYWYRQSLGQGLEFLIYFQGNSAPDKSGLPSDRFSAERTGGSVSTLTIQRTQQEDSAVYLCASSSEGYNEQFFGPGTRLTVL.

The genes are TRBV6-1 and TRBJ2-1, with 7 nucleotides matching TRBD2. Germline CDR1 and CDR2: MNHNS and SASEGT. The CDR3 contains 17 residues. V shed 2 bases and J 7 bases; nucleotides not matched to a gene: 14. CDR3 bases: TGTGCCAGCAGTGAAAGAATTCTGGCGGGAGTAGGTAATGAGCAGTTCTTC. This translates into CASSERILAGVGNEQFF.

By frequency in the sample, this clonotype is medium-sized (0.01 to 0.1%). The genes are TRBV6-1 and TRBJ2-1; D remains unclear. Germline values: CDR1 MNHNS, CDR2 SASEGT. Trimming stripped 4 bases from V and 4 bases from J, with 11 bases between. This CDR3 is 14 amino acids long. CDR3 in amino acids: CASSGASDYNEQFF. CDR3 coding DNA: TGTGCCAGCAGTGGTGCTAGTGATTACAATGAGCAGTTCTTC.

This clonotype was detected ten times or more. CDR3 nucleotides: TGTGCCAGCAGCTTAAACAGGGGTAGCACAGATACGCAGTATTTT. Protein: CASSLNRGSTDTQYF. The chain is built from TRBV7-2 and TRBJ2-3; 7 nucleotides agree with TRBD1. CDR1 SGHTA and CDR2 FQGNSA come from the germline V gene. V was clipped by 2 bases and J by 0 bases; unmatched bases: 2. There are 15 residues in the CDR3.

V gene TRBV6-1 combines with J gene TRBJ2-1; 13 nucleotides line up with TRBD2. The germline CDR1 and CDR2 sequences are MNHNS and SASEGT. V lost 6 bases and J lost 13; bases outside the gene matches: 15. This CDR3 contains 16 residues. CDR3: CASRRLAGGNQETQFF. CDR3 nucleotides: TGTGCCAGCAGACGACTAGCGGGAGGAAACCAAGAGACCCAGTTCTTC.

V gene TRBV15 combines with J gene TRBJ2-2; the D is unclear. The CDR3 extends over 14 amino acids. Germline CDR1 is LNHNV and CDR2 is YYDKDF (reference sequence). V shed 0 bases and J shed 2 bases, with 4 bases lying between them. The CDR3 DNA is TGTGCCACCAGCAGAGATTATAACACCGGGGAGCTGTTTTTT. Translation: CATSRDYNTGELFF.

CDR3 in amino acids: CASWGTRGAKDTQYF. Written as DNA, the CDR3 is TGTGCCAGTTGGGGGACGAGGGGAGCCAAAGATACGCAGTATTTT. The chain uses TRBV6-1 and TRBJ2-3; D could derive from TRBD1 or TRBD2 (5 bases each). CDR1 is MNHNS and CDR2 is SASEGT in the germline V gene. The CDR3 loop spans 15 amino acids. Trimming pared 9 bases from V and 5 bases from J, leaving 21 bases between.

V and J are TRBV6-1 and TRBJ2-3; possible D gene TRBD2, 6 bases. The J call may not be correct, given that the DNA end is closer to TRBJ2-7. CDR3 length equals 16 residues. The germline V gene encodes CDR1 MNHNS and CDR2 SASEGT. CDR3 sequence: CASTGAGRGVEDTQYF. For the CDR3, the DNA is TGTGCCAGCACTGGGGCCGGGAGAGGGGTCGAAGATACGCAGTACTTC.

There are many counts of this clonotype. The CDR3 DNA is TGTGCCGCCTCGGCAGGGACAGCGGCTCAGCCCCAGCATTTT. It is translated as CAASAGTAAQPQHF. The J gene is TRBJ1-5, the V gene TRBV6-1; 7 nucleotides agree with TRBD1. Germline V gene lookup returns CDR1 MNHNS and CDR2 SASEGT. Trimming took 11 bases from V and 6 from J; bases not matched to a gene: 13. The CDR3 length is 14 residues.

In regard to this clonotype: This sequence may be a read error, since a much larger clone differs from it by one base. This chain joins TRBV27 and TRBJ2-7, with TRBD1 matching over 10 bases. The CDR3 loop spans 17 amino acids. The germline CDR1 and CDR2 sequences are MNHEY and SMNVEV (reference sequence). V trimming: 4 bases; J trimming: 1 base; junction bases outside the gene matches: 10. CDR3 sequence reads: CASSSRVGTGVSYEQYF. CDR3 sequence (DNA): TGTGCCAGCAGTTCCCGGGTCGGGACAGGGGTATCCTACGAGCAGTACTTC.

In regard to this clonotype: The junction does not match germline at one end; this may be a read error. The chain couples TRBV6-5 to TRBJ2-5; D tentatively fits TRBD1 or TRBD2 (6 bases each). This CDR3 contains 18 residues. Germline V gene lookup returns CDR1 MNHEY and CDR2 SVGAGI. The CDR3 loop reads CASSCPGHGGLEEETQYF. CDR3 in DNA: TGTGCCAGCAGTTGCCCGGGCCACGGGGGCCTGGAAGAAGAGACCCAGTATTTC.

This clonotype has just one count. The junction and the germline gene differ at one end; a read error may be behind it. The V and J genes are TRBV27 and TRBJ2-5, with 7 nucleotides matching TRBD2. This CDR3 has 18 amino acids. Per germline, CDR1 MNHEY and CDR2 SMNVEV (reference sequence). The CDR3: CASSWLGRAPRSQETQYF. As DNA, the CDR3 is TGTGCCAGCAGTTGGCTGGGGAGGGCCCCCAGAAGCCAAGAGACGCAGTATTTC.

J is TRBJ2-1 and V is TRBV6-1; 8 bases map to TRBD1. The length of the CDR3 is 15 residues. With 1 base clipped from V and 8 bases from J, the junction kept 7 bases outside the gene matches. Germline CDR1 MNHNS, CDR2 SASEGT. CDR3 loop: CASSEVENRGDEQFF. CDR3 DNA: TGTGCCAGCAGTGAAGTGGAGAACAGGGGGGATGAGCAGTTCTTC.

Ten or more counts support this clonotype. The CDR3 nucleotides read TGTGCCAGCAGCCAACGCAGGACAGGGAACAATGAGCAGTTCTTC. Translated, it gives CASSQRRTGNNEQFF. The genes are TRBV6-1 and TRBJ2-1, with 8 bases matching TRBD1. This CDR3 has 15 residues. With 6 bases clipped from V and 5 bases from J, the junction kept 9 bases outside the gene matches. Germline V lookup: CDR1 MNHNS, CDR2 SASEGT.

Written as DNA, the CDR3 is TGTGCCAGCAGTTACTCCGGCGGGAACTTGAACACCGGGGAGCTGTTTTTT. The encoded protein is CASSYSGGNLNTGELFF. The rearrangement links TRBV6-5 to TRBJ2-2; TRBD2 is a possible D gene (6 bases). Trimming stripped 0 bases from V and 1 base from J, with 12 bases between. CDR3 length: 17 residues. Germline CDR1 is MNHEY and CDR2 is SVGAGI.

V and J are TRBV5-1 and TRBJ2-5; 7 nucleotides line up with TRBD1. Gene TRBJ2-7 matches the end of the DNA better, so the J call may be wrong. From germline, CDR1 is SGHRS and CDR2 YFSETQ. The CDR3 is 15 amino acids. The CDR3 DNA is TGCGCCAGCAGCAAGTCGACAGGGAATACAAACGAGCAGTACTTC. Translation: CASSKSTGNTNEQYF.

This clonotype was seen only a few times. The rearrangement uses TRBV20-1 and TRBJ2-1; 12 bases match TRBD2. CDR1 and CDR2 from the germline V gene are DFQATT and SNEGSKA (reference sequence). CDR3 length equals 16 residues. V shed 5 bases and J 5 bases; nucleotides not matched to a gene: 10. CDR3 nucleotide sequence: TGCAGTGCTGAGCATACTAGCGGGGGGACCGACAATGAGCAGTTCTTC. Translated, it gives CSAEHTSGGTDNEQFF.

This clonotype has at least ten counts. V and J are TRBV28 and TRBJ2-3; 9 nucleotides line up with TRBD2. V dropped 7 bases and J dropped 2; count of bases not matched to a gene: 16. CDR3 length equals 18 residues. CDR1 is MDHEN and CDR2 is SYDVKM in the germline V gene. CDR3 coding DNA: TGTGCCAGCACCCTACTAGCGGGCCGGCTAATACCCACAGATACGCAGTATTTT. Translation gives CASTLLAGRLIPTDTQYF. The variable domain in full, with the rest retrieved from reference TRBV28 and TRBJ2-3, is DVKVTQSSRYLVKRTGEKVFLECVQDMDHENMFWYRQDPGLGLRLIYFSYDVKMKEKGDIPEGYSVSREKKERFSLILESASTNQTSMYLCASTLLAGRLIPTDTQYFGPGTRLTVL.